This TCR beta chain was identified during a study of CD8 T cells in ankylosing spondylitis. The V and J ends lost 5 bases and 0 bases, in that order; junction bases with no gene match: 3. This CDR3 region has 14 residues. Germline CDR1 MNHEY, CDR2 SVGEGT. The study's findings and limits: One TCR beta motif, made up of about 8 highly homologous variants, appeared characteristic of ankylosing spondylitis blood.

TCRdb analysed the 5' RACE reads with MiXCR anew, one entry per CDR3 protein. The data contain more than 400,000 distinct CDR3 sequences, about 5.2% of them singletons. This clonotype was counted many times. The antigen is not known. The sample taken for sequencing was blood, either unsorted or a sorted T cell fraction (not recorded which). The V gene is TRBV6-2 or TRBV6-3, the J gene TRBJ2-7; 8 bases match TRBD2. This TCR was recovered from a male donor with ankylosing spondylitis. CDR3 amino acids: CASSRGGASYEQYF. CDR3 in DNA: TGTGCCAGCAGTCGGGGGGGAGCCTCCTACGAGCAGTACTTC.